This T cell receptor beta chain was recorded in a study of T-cell memory formation after mild COVID-19 (dated by TCRdb to the early 2020s). General notes on the study: TCR sequence clusters from the two donors were found to be largely donor specific. In two donors, T-cell clones that expanded and contracted after mild COVID-19 were tracked by sequencing TCRalpha and TCRbeta repertoires over time. The cohort comprised two young, previously healthy adult volunteers, one female and one male. General study outcomes and caveats: The second-wave clones that peaked on day 37 were not confirmed to be SARS-CoV-2 specific. The detection of some responding clones in pre-infection memory suggests that pre-existing cross-reactive memory T cells joined the SARS-CoV-2 response. Contracting CD4+ clones turned up mainly in the CM and EM memory subsets, whereas EMRA was where CD8+ clones were enriched. Only two mild cases were covered in the study, and larger cohorts including severe cases with pre-infection samples were considered necessary. Clones contracting from day 15 to 85 had balanced CD4/CD8 phenotypes, while a second wave expanding from day 15 to 37 was biased towards CD4+.

Ficoll-Paque density gradient centrifugation was the method used to isolate PBMCs. CDR1 and CDR2, per the germline V gene, are KGHSH and LQKENI. V drops 3 bases and J drops 3 bases, leaving 14 bases in between. The CDR3 sequence holds 15 residues, the cysteine and phenylalanine included. Of all the DNA, just the CDR3 is kept, 45 bases in frame from base 1. This clonotype came up a few times. There is no known antigen for this receptor. One base away there is no much larger clone; base qualities are not given. The sample was run on an Illumina NovaSeq 6000. Using 5'RACE with constant-segment primers, TCRalpha and TCRbeta cDNA libraries were constructed, with sample barcodes and unique molecular identifiers added in the process. RNA was extracted from every sample with Trizol reagent. Libraries were amplified in two PCR steps, with a second sample barcode and Illumina TruSeq adapters added in the second step. Libraries were sequenced on an Illumina NovaSeq with 2 x 150 bp paired-end reads. Processing in the source paper ran as follows. Demultiplexing of reads and collapsing into UMI-guided consensus sequences were performed with migec v1.2.7. Using mixcr v2.1.11, the UMI consensuses were aligned to TRA and TRB V and J templates and assembled into clonotypes. A clonotype was counted as expanded or contracted only if both edgeR and NoisET called the change significant, with noise models trained on biological replicates. For edgeR calls, the cutoffs were a false discovery rate-adjusted p below 0.01 and a log2 fold-change threshold of 1. PCA with hierarchical clustering of max-normalized trajectories of the 1000 most abundant clonotypes was used as exploratory dynamics analysis. Separately sequenced CD4+ and CD8+ repertoires were used to assign a CD4 or CD8 phenotype to each responding clone. TCRdb ran its own pipeline on the public reads, namely fastp trimming at Q25 and MiXCR clone calling, and kept in-frame beta chains. Entries are consolidated by CDR3 protein sequence, retaining the most common genes and DNA. TCRdb's processing, not the authors', yielded these V and J calls. Present in this sample are under 350,000 distinct CDR3 sequences, about a sixth of which were seen just once. The ten top clones hold 20% to 25% of the sample.

In this chain, TRBV18 is recombined with TRBJ1-2; no confident D gene assignment can be made. The sample was PBMCs or a T cell subset sorted from them (not recorded which). The clonotype originates from a man in his late teens or twenties who had mild COVID-19 (a few samples of this study predate the infection). The sample titles of this study are shuffled in the database, so cell type and time point are left out; the donor was told from shared clones. The nucleotides are TGTGCCAGCTCACCCGAGCGCGGAGTTTACTATGGCTACACCTTC. Translated, this gives CASSPERGVYYGYTF.